Shown below are 17 T cell receptor beta chains from a single sample sequenced in a study of T cell repertoires in cytomegalovirus infection. TCRdb used MiXCR to reprocess the reads, holding one entry per CDR3 protein. The sample comprises a few hundred thousand distinct CDR3 sequences, roughly 17% of which are singletons, and approximately 12% rests with the top ten. Sequenced: PBMCs. These receptor sequences come from a human donor in good health (CMV status not recorded). Some clones in this sample may be carry-over from other donors' samples.

This chain uses TRBV2 with TRBJ1-5; the D is unclear. V shed 1 base and J shed 7 bases, with 5 bases lying between them. Germline V gives CDR1 SNHLY, CDR2 FYNNEI. The CDR3 covers 12 residues. CDR3 protein: CASSEVSQPQHF. For the CDR3, the DNA is TGTGCCAGCAGTGAAGTTTCCCAGCCCCAGCATTTT.

This clonotype was found many times. The chain uses TRBV10-3 and TRBJ2-7, with D hard to call. In germline, CDR1 is ENHRY, CDR2 SYGVKD. This CDR3 contains 15 residues. V was shortened by 0 bases and J by 0 bases, with 9 bases between the two germline ends. The chain's CDR3 is CAISESPIHSYEQYF. The CDR3, as DNA: TGTGCCATCAGTGAGTCTCCCATTCACTCCTACGAGCAGTACTTC.

The rearrangement uses TRBV11-3 and TRBJ1-3; D uncertain. Germline V gene data show CDR1 as SGHNT and CDR2 as YENEEA. The CDR3 sequence is 14 residues long. Trimming shortened V by 5 bases and J by 2 bases, and 10 bases separated the two germline ends. The CDR3 reads CASSEGLPGNTIYF. The CDR3 DNA follows: TGTGCCAGCAGCGAAGGGTTACCTGGAAACACCATATATTTT.

This clonotype was seen repeatedly, ten times or more. The chain couples TRBV7-9 to TRBJ2-7, with D uncertain. From germline, CDR1 is SEHNR and CDR2 FQNEAQ (reference sequence). V lost 9 bases and J 4 bases, leaving 13 bases between the germline ends. The CDR3 spans 12 residues. CDR3 sequence reads: CASSTDGYEQYF. CDR3 coding DNA: TGTGCCAGTTCGACTGATGGTTACGAGCAGTACTTC.

This clonotype was found a few times. The V call is TRBV3-1, the J call TRBJ1-2, with unresolved D. Germline loops: CDR1 LGHDT, CDR2 YNNKEL (reference sequence). V was cut by 2 bases and J by 4 bases, with 20 bases left in between. The CDR3 length is 17 residues. This chain's CDR3 is CASSQSSAGGGGYGYTF. Here the CDR3 DNA reads TGTGCCAGCAGCCAATCGTCAGCTGGCGGCGGCGGCTATGGCTACACCTTC.

This chain links TRBV6-2 or TRBV6-3 with TRBJ2-5; D call uncertain. CDR1 is MNHEY, CDR2 SVGEGT, per germline. CDR3 length: 16 residues. V gave up 2 bases and J gave up 2 bases, with 15 bases separating them. CDR3 in amino acids: CASSYGSAGPQETQYF. CDR3 nucleotide sequence: TGTGCCAGCAGTTACGGATCGGCCGGGCCACAAGAGACCCAGTACTTC.

This clonotype was seen at least ten times. This chain connects TRBV5-4 to TRBJ1-3; possibly TRBD1 for D (5 bases). V was trimmed by 0 bases and J by 4 bases, leaving 11 bases between them. The CDR3 totals 15 residues. CDR1 and CDR2 (germline): SGHNT, YYREEE (reference sequence). The CDR3 DNA follows: TGTGCCAGCAGCTTGGGAGCGGGGCCCGGAAACACCATATATTTT. Amino acid sequence: CASSLGAGPGNTIYF.

This clonotype was found many times. This sequence joins TRBV15 and TRBJ2-1, with a possible D match to TRBD1 (6 bases). From germline, CDR1 is LNHNV and CDR2 YYDKDF (reference sequence). The V end lost 4 bases, the J end lost 2 bases, and 12 bases lay between the germline ends. The CDR3 loop spans 15 amino acids. The CDR3 DNA is TGTGCCACCAGCAAGGTTGACAGGCCCTACAATGAGCAGTTCTTC. This codes for CATSKVDRPYNEQFF.

This clonotype came up a few times. J is TRBJ1-6 and V is TRBV7-6, with 7 bases aligning to TRBD1. Germline V gene sequence: CDR1 SGHVS, CDR2 FNYEAQ. After removal of 3 bases from V and 3 bases from J, the junction contained 11 bases not matched to a gene. The length of the CDR3 is 18 residues. The CDR3 here is CASSFQDRRTNYNSPLHF. The CDR3 coding sequence is TGTGCCAGCAGCTTTCAGGACAGGAGGACAAACTATAATTCACCCCTCCACTTT.

This clonotype was counted ten times or more. In DNA, the CDR3 is TGTGCCAGCAGCTCGTACCAAGAGACCCAGTACTTC. It specifies CASSSYQETQYF. This chain joins TRBV7-2 and TRBJ2-5; no reliable D call. The CDR3 has 12 amino acids. In germline, CDR1 is SGHTA, CDR2 FQGNSA. Trimming shortened V by 4 bases and J by 0 bases, and 3 bases separated the two germline ends.

In this sample, this clonotype turned up a few times. The rearrangement joins TRBV6-1 to TRBJ1-1; D remains unclear. CDR1 and CDR2 (germline): MNHNS, SASEGT. Trimming pared 1 base from V and 4 bases from J, leaving 13 bases between. This CDR3 is built from 15 residues. The CDR3 sequence is CASSEDIFGVTEAFF. The CDR3 DNA reads as TGTGCCAGCAGTGAAGATATTTTTGGGGTCACTGAAGCTTTCTTT.

The chain has TRBV4-3 and TRBJ2-1, with TRBD2 matching 13 bases. The CDR3 consists of 20 residues. Germline assignment: CDR1 LGHNA and CDR2 YSLEER. V was clipped by 1 base and J by 1 base; unmatched bases: 10. As DNA, the CDR3 is TGCGCCAGCAGCCAAGGGACTAGCGGGGGAACCTCAGGGTCCTACAATGAGCAGTTCTTC. It encodes CASSQGTSGGTSGSYNEQFF.

V is TRBV12-5 and J is TRBJ1-1, with D possibly being TRBD1 (6 bases). The CDR3 runs 15 residues. Germline CDR1 is LGHNT and CDR2 is FRNRAP. V was pared by 0 bases and J by 7 bases, with 15 bases between. The CDR3 DNA reads as TGTGCTAGTGGTTTGGTTTTGGGGGGGCAGGTTGAAGCTTTCTTT. Translating it yields CASGLVLGGQVEAFF.

This clonotype has more than one count but fewer than ten. The rearrangement uses TRBV5-6 and TRBJ1-4; TRBD1 matches at 11 bases. This CDR3 comprises 16 residues. The germline CDR1 and CDR2 sequences are SGHDT and YYEEEE. With V trimmed by 1 base and J by 6 bases, 5 bases remained unmatched. DNA of the CDR3: TGTGCCAGCAGCTTGTTTCCGGGACAGGGGGATGAAAAACTGTTTTTT. Protein: CASSLFPGQGDEKLFF.

Only a few counts were recorded for this clonotype. DNA of the CDR3: TGCAGTGCTAGAGTTGTTGGGACAGGGCCATCTAACTATGGCTACACCTTC. Translating it yields CSARVVGTGPSNYGYTF. This chain uses TRBV20-1 with TRBJ1-2; 9 bases map to TRBD1. The V gene's germline CDR1 is DFQATT and CDR2 SNEGSKA (reference sequence). This CDR3 is built from 17 residues. V dropped 1 base and J dropped 0; count of bases not matched to a gene: 9.

The chain uses TRBV7-9 and TRBJ2-3, with a weak D call TRBD1 (6 bases). The CDR3 runs 11 residues. Trimming cost V 9 bases and J 4 bases, with 8 bases left between them. Germline loops: CDR1 SEHNR, CDR2 FQNEAQ (reference sequence). Here the CDR3 reads CARAGADTQYF. Here the CDR3 DNA reads TGTGCCAGAGCAGGGGCAGATACGCAGTATTTT.

This clonotype was picked up one time. This sequence may be a read error, since a much larger clone differs from it by one base. The genes are TRBV7-2 and TRBJ1-3; D may be TRBD1 (5 bases). Germline V lookup: CDR1 SGHTA, CDR2 FQGNSA. CDR3 length equals 15 residues. CDR3 DNA sequence: TGTGCCAGCAGCTCAGGACACTACTCTGGAAACACCACATATTTT. It encodes CASSSGHYSGNTTYF.